This T cell receptor beta chain is from a study of identical twins. Overall study findings and caveats: Among out-of-frame alpha sequences shared by twins, low generation probability occurred in excess. Conclusions leaned on cross-sectional statistical analysis and did not track the same donors over time. Clonotypes of the beta chain that were abundant in cord blood carried fewer insertions (memory repertoires showed none).

The CDR3 is 17 amino acids. Deletions cut 2 bases from V and 0 bases from J, with 17 bases between. Per germline, CDR1 MNHEY and CDR2 SVGAGI. A template switching step contributed a universal primer site, while unique molecular identifiers were present in the cDNA. TCRdb ran MiXCR on the 5' RACE reads and lists one entry per CDR3 protein. The sample lists 690,000 or so distinct CDR3 sequences; around 6.1% were seen once. This clonotype showed up many times. Its antigen is unknown. The V gene is TRBV6-5, the J gene TRBJ2-7; D remains ambiguous. The TCR sequence derives from a young man in good health. The sequenced material came from naive T cells sorted from blood. The CDR3 spells CASSYGPSGQFSYEQYF. The DNA for the CDR3 is TGTGCCAGCAGTTACGGCCCATCTGGGCAGTTCTCCTACGAGCAGTACTTC.